This is a list of T cell receptor beta chains from one sample in a study of blood T cell repertoires in COVID-19. TCRdb's table, derived via immunoSEQ multiplex PCR, lists solely in-frame clones and lacks some. Of about 530,000 clones listed, about 88% are singletons. Sample: peripheral blood. The receptors originated from a woman in her forties or fifties with COVID-19, enrolled during active disease. Each CDR3 is given with its conserved first and last residue. Fields, in order: J gene, V gene, D gene, CDR3 protein. A D gene is named only where the DNA matches it firmly.

j_gene: TRBJ1-2; v_gene: TRBV5-1; d_gene: TRBD1; CDR3aa: CASSSGTANYGYTF
j_gene: TRBJ2-1; v_gene: TRBV27; d_gene: .; CDR3aa: CASSLSGTHYNEQFF
j_gene: TRBJ2-2; v_gene: TRBV7-6; d_gene: .; CDR3aa: CASSFGGGPAGELFF
j_gene: TRBJ1-2; v_gene: TRBV2; d_gene: .; CDR3aa: CASSESIGLGYTF
j_gene: TRBJ2-1; v_gene: TRBV30; d_gene: .; CDR3aa: CAWSSGIRSYNEQFF
j_gene: TRBJ1-1; v_gene: TRBV2; d_gene: TRBD1; CDR3aa: CASSVDRVNTEAFF
j_gene: TRBJ1-2; v_gene: TRBV18; d_gene: TRBD1; CDR3aa: CASSPRDRELAGYTF
j_gene: TRBJ1-5; v_gene: TRBV19; d_gene: .; CDR3aa: CASSPGGNQPQHF
j_gene: TRBJ1-2; v_gene: TRBV12-3/TRBV12-4; d_gene: TRBD1; CDR3aa: CASTDRGQGGYTF
j_gene: TRBJ1-1; v_gene: TRBV6-5; d_gene: TRBD1; CDR3aa: CASSPDRVEAFF
j_gene: TRBJ2-7; v_gene: TRBV30; d_gene: .; CDR3aa: CAWSAIRMADEQYF
j_gene: TRBJ1-2; v_gene: TRBV6-1; d_gene: .; CDR3aa: CASSDTNRERVYGYTF
j_gene: TRBJ1-3; v_gene: TRBV28; d_gene: .; CDR3aa: CASSNRENSGNTIYF
j_gene: TRBJ2-7; v_gene: TRBV11-2; d_gene: .; CDR3aa: CASTLRGTFYEQYF
j_gene: TRBJ2-2; v_gene: TRBV5-4; d_gene: .; CDR3aa: CASSLGGETNTGELFF
j_gene: TRBJ2-3; v_gene: TRBV2; d_gene: .; CDR3aa: CATLRRGSTDTQYF
j_gene: TRBJ2-3; v_gene: TRBV3-1/TRBV3-2; d_gene: TRBD1; CDR3aa: CASSPGQWLTDTQYF
j_gene: TRBJ2-2; v_gene: TRBV29-1; d_gene: .; CDR3aa: CSVVTGPTGELFF
j_gene: TRBJ1-2; v_gene: TRBV5-6; d_gene: .; CDR3aa: CASSLGGGYTF
j_gene: TRBJ1-6; v_gene: TRBV6-5; d_gene: .; CDR3aa: CASRDGGYNSPLHF
j_gene: TRBJ2-1; v_gene: TRBV3-1/TRBV3-2; d_gene: TRBD2; CDR3aa: CASSPSGRNEQFF
j_gene: TRBJ2-7; v_gene: TRBV5-5; d_gene: .; CDR3aa: CASSLSSSYEQYF
j_gene: TRBJ1-2; v_gene: TRBV2; d_gene: .; CDR3aa: CASRTGTGGYGYTF
j_gene: TRBJ2-3; v_gene: TRBV2; d_gene: .; CDR3aa: CASSGNGDTQYF
j_gene: TRBJ1-5; v_gene: TRBV24-1; d_gene: .; CDR3aa: CATGPRGSNQPQHF
j_gene: TRBJ1-3; v_gene: TRBV3-1/TRBV3-2; d_gene: .; CDR3aa: CASSQHSSSGNTIYF
j_gene: TRBJ2-7; v_gene: TRBV3-1/TRBV3-2; d_gene: TRBD2; CDR3aa: CASSQVAGGYEQYF
j_gene: TRBJ1-2; v_gene: TRBV5-6; d_gene: .; CDR3aa: CASSRPGIYGYTF
j_gene: TRBJ1-1; v_gene: TRBV7-8; d_gene: .; CDR3aa: CATSHGEAFF
j_gene: TRBJ1-1; v_gene: TRBV27; d_gene: .; CDR3aa: CASSWSIGAEAFF
j_gene: TRBJ1-3; v_gene: TRBV9; d_gene: .; CDR3aa: CASSGRGSGAENTIYF
j_gene: TRBJ1-6; v_gene: TRBV27; d_gene: .; CDR3aa: CASSLSVPGVYNSPLHF
j_gene: TRBJ2-3; v_gene: TRBV9; d_gene: .; CDR3aa: CASSVDPNANTQYF
j_gene: TRBJ2-6; v_gene: TRBV6-1; d_gene: .; CDR3aa: CASSEAGAGANVLTF
j_gene: TRBJ1-4; v_gene: TRBV14; d_gene: .; CDR3aa: CASSQREKLFF
j_gene: TRBJ2-3; v_gene: TRBV3-1/TRBV3-2; d_gene: .; CDR3aa: CASSDLSTDTQYF
j_gene: TRBJ1-2; v_gene: TRBV11-2; d_gene: TRBD1; CDR3aa: CASSPGTGNYGYTF
j_gene: TRBJ1-1; v_gene: TRBV29-1; d_gene: .; CDR3aa: CSARGDTEAFF
j_gene: TRBJ2-7; v_gene: TRBV15; d_gene: TRBD2; CDR3aa: CASTDRLAEQYF
j_gene: TRBJ2-7; v_gene: TRBV3-1/TRBV3-2; d_gene: .; CDR3aa: CASSPGTGIVEQYF
j_gene: TRBJ2-3; v_gene: TRBV9; d_gene: TRBD1; CDR3aa: CASTVSGQGSTDTQYF
j_gene: TRBJ2-2; v_gene: TRBV5-1; d_gene: TRBD2; CDR3aa: CASSLELAGVGELFF
j_gene: TRBJ1-2; v_gene: TRBV6-2/TRBV6-3; d_gene: .; CDR3aa: CASSWEGDGYTF
j_gene: TRBJ1-1; v_gene: TRBV6-5; d_gene: .; CDR3aa: CASSPARVMNTEAFF
j_gene: TRBJ1-2; v_gene: TRBV3-1/TRBV3-2; d_gene: TRBD1; CDR3aa: CASSPTGTAVVGYTF
j_gene: TRBJ1-2; v_gene: TRBV20-1; d_gene: .; CDR3aa: CSASVQRNYGYTF
j_gene: TRBJ1-2; v_gene: TRBV20-1; d_gene: .; CDR3aa: CSASGRNYGYTF
j_gene: TRBJ2-3; v_gene: TRBV7-9; d_gene: .; CDR3aa: CASSLEGGITDTQYF
j_gene: TRBJ2-7; v_gene: TRBV12-3/TRBV12-4; d_gene: .; CDR3aa: CASSISYEQYF
j_gene: TRBJ2-7; v_gene: TRBV2; d_gene: .; CDR3aa: CASTDPSYEQYF
j_gene: TRBJ1-3; v_gene: TRBV30; d_gene: .; CDR3aa: CAWSTQVGNTIYF
j_gene: TRBJ2-2; v_gene: TRBV24-1; d_gene: TRBD1; CDR3aa: CATRGQGGELFF
j_gene: TRBJ1-2; v_gene: TRBV18; d_gene: TRBD1; CDR3aa: CATPGGSNYGYTF
j_gene: TRBJ2-7; v_gene: TRBV21-1; d_gene: .; CDR3aa: CGQVHYEQYF
j_gene: TRBJ1-5; v_gene: TRBV6-5; d_gene: TRBD1; CDR3aa: CASWGQVGSNQPQHF
j_gene: TRBJ1-4; v_gene: TRBV27; d_gene: .; CDR3aa: CASSLTGGVGEKLFF
j_gene: TRBJ2-3; v_gene: TRBV24-1; d_gene: TRBD2; CDR3aa: CATSEPGLAGRTDTQYF
j_gene: TRBJ2-3; v_gene: TRBV9; d_gene: TRBD2; CDR3aa: CASSVASGGPTTDTQYF
j_gene: TRBJ1-2; v_gene: TRBV27; d_gene: .; CDR3aa: CASSFSGYGYTF